One and the same sample provided the 32 T cell receptor beta chains below, sequenced in a study of T cell responses to AZD1222 COVID-19 vaccine. TCRdb's copy holds only in-frame clones and misses some; the assay was immunoSEQ multiplex PCR. The sample includes roughly 100,000 clones, 80% to 85% of them seen just once. The sample here was peripheral blood, taken on day 0 of AZD1222 vaccination. The receptors were sampled from an adult in good health.

This chain joins TRBV9 and TRBJ2-1, with 10 bases that match TRBD2. The germline gives CDR1 SGDLS, CDR2 YYNGEE. With 4 bases clipped from V and 0 bases from J, the junction kept 4 bases outside the gene matches. This CDR3 is built from 16 residues. This CDR3 reads CASSLGLAASYNEQFF. The CDR3 coding sequence is TGTGCCAGCAGCTTAGGACTAGCGGCCTCCTACAATGAGCAGTTCTTC.

The rearrangement links TRBV6-5 to TRBJ1-5; possibly TRBD1 for D (6 bases). Germline CDR1 reads MNHEY; CDR2 reads SVGAGI. The CDR3 length is 13 residues. V lost 10 bases and J 3 bases, leaving 13 bases between the germline ends. The CDR3 DNA reads TGTGCCACCGGAGGACAGAACAATCAGCCCCAGCATTTT. It codes for CATGGQNNQPQHF.

The chain joins TRBV24-1 to TRBJ2-1; the D gene is possibly TRBD2 (8 bases). This CDR3 spans 16 amino acids. The germline CDR1 and CDR2 sequences are KGHDR and SFDVKD. Trimming cost V 4 bases and J 6 bases, with 18 bases left between them. In DNA, the CDR3 is TGTGCCACCAGTGAAACCCGACAGGGACTAGGCAATGAGCAGTTCTTC. This codes for CATSETRQGLGNEQFF.

The J gene is TRBJ1-2, the V gene TRBV6-2 or TRBV6-3; 9 bases fit TRBD1. CDR3 length equals 15 residues. Germline V gives CDR1 MNHEY, CDR2 SVGEGT. V lost 4 bases, J lost 8 bases, and 11 bases stayed unmatched. CDR3 region: CASSLAGTGISGYTF. CDR3 nucleotides: TGTGCCAGCAGTTTAGCCGGGACAGGGATTAGCGGCTACACCTTC.

This chain links TRBV27 with TRBJ2-1, with D unresolved. Germline CDR1 and CDR2: MNHEY and SMNVEV (reference sequence). V lost 6 bases and J lost 0, with 12 bases in between. The CDR3 has 15 residues. CDR3 in DNA: TGTGCCAGCAGCGGTACTCGGAACTCCTACAATGAGCAGTTCTTC. Amino acid sequence: CASSGTRNSYNEQFF.

This clone was counted a few times. This sequence joins TRBV4-1 and TRBJ2-3; TRBD1 or TRBD2 may be the D gene (5 bases each). The germline CDR1 and CDR2 sequences are MGHRA and YSYEKL. Trimming took 4 bases from V and 0 from J, leaving 23 bases between them. There are 19 residues in the CDR3. CDR3 residues: CASSPRYLSGATSTDTQYF. The CDR3 DNA is TGCGCCAGCAGCCCGAGATATCTATCCGGGGCAACTAGCACAGATACGCAGTATTTT.

The chain uses TRBV12-3 or TRBV12-4 and TRBJ1-5; D uncertain. The CDR3 extends over 13 amino acids. V was trimmed by 3 bases and J by 5 bases, leaving 8 bases between them. CDR3 region: CASSFSRHQPQHF. The CDR3 bases are TGTGCCAGCAGTTTTAGTAGGCATCAGCCCCAGCATTTT.

The J gene is TRBJ1-6, the V gene TRBV11-2; 7 nucleotides line up with TRBD1. The germline V gene has CDR1 SGHAT and CDR2 FQNNGV. The CDR3 covers 14 residues. V lost 4 bases to trimming and J lost 4 bases; unmatched junction nucleotides: 1. The CDR3 sequence is CASSSGQYNSPLHF. CDR3 bases: TGTGCCAGCAGCTCGGGACAGTATAATTCACCCCTCCACTTT.

V and J are TRBV3-1 (or the pseudogene TRBV3-2) and TRBJ1-2; possibly TRBD1 for D (5 bases). Trimming cost V 0 bases and J 7 bases, with 15 bases left between them. The CDR3 extends over 15 amino acids. Germline V gene sequence: CDR1 LGHDT, CDR2 YNNKEL (reference sequence). The CDR3 DNA sequence: TGTGCCAGCAGCCAAGAGGTGGGGGAAGGAGTTGGCTACACCTTC. Translation: CASSQEVGEGVGYTF.

This rearrangement joins TRBV6-5 to TRBJ1-2, with a possible D match to TRBD1 (5 bases). V lost 7 bases and J 6 bases, leaving 18 bases between the germline ends. There are 14 residues in the CDR3. Per germline, CDR1 MNHEY and CDR2 SVGAGI. The chain's CDR3 is CASTDPPGSNGYTF. As DNA, the CDR3 is TGTGCCAGCACCGACCCCCCAGGGAGTAATGGCTACACCTTC.

The chain employs TRBV27 and TRBJ1-5; D gene uncertain. The V end was cut by 3 bases, the J end by 0 bases, with 6 bases between. Germline V lookup: CDR1 MNHEY, CDR2 SMNVEV (reference sequence). The CDR3 has 14 residues. The CDR3 sequence is CASSFGDSNQPQHF. CDR3 bases: TGTGCCAGCAGTTTCGGTGATAGCAATCAGCCCCAGCATTTT.

The chain recombines TRBV4-2 with TRBJ2-3; 10 bases line up with TRBD2. Trimming at V came to 4 bases and at J to 1 base, leaving 5 bases not matched to a gene. From germline, CDR1 is LGHNA and CDR2 YNFKEQ. This CDR3 has 16 residues. CDR3 in amino acids: CASSLLAGEGTDTQYF. The CDR3 bases are TGTGCCAGCAGCCTCCTAGCGGGAGAGGGCACAGATACGCAGTATTTT.

This sequence joins TRBV6-5 and TRBJ1-1; D is unclear. The CDR3 contains 13 residues. V lost 2 bases and J lost 1, with 5 bases in between. Germline CDR1 reads MNHEY; CDR2 reads SVGAGI. CDR3 protein: CASSYDRNTEAFF. The CDR3 bases are TGTGCCAGCAGTTACGACCGGAACACTGAAGCTTTCTTT.

This chain connects TRBV19 to TRBJ1-1; perhaps TRBD1 as D (5 bases). Germline V CDR1 and CDR2: LNHDA, SQIVND (reference sequence). Trimming cost V 3 bases and J 1 base, with 9 bases left between them. The CDR3 is made up of 14 amino acids. Written as DNA, the CDR3 is TGTGCCAGTAGTATTACAGGCCGGAACACTGAAGCTTTCTTT. Translated, it gives CASSITGRNTEAFF.

The sample holds one count of this clone. V and J are TRBV18 and TRBJ1-1; 8 bases line up with TRBD1. The ends lost 0 bases at V and 7 bases at J; junction bases unmatched: 7. The CDR3 sequence is 15 residues long. Germline CDR1 is KGHSH and CDR2 is LQKENI. The CDR3 loop reads CASSPPQGGGREAFF. The DNA for the CDR3 is TGTGCCAGCTCACCACCACAGGGGGGAGGTCGTGAAGCTTTCTTT.

The chain is built from TRBV2 and TRBJ2-3; TRBD2 matches 11 bases. CDR3 length: 15 amino acids. CDR1 is SNHLY and CDR2 is FYNNEI in the germline V gene. With V trimmed by 7 bases and J by 2 bases, 5 bases remained unmatched. The DNA of the CDR3 is TGTGCCAGCACCCCGGGACTAGCGGCCACAGATACGCAGTATTTT. Residues: CASTPGLAATDTQYF.

The rearrangement uses TRBV27 and TRBJ1-2, with a possible D match to TRBD1 (6 bases). CDR3 length equals 15 residues. The germline V gene encodes CDR1 MNHEY and CDR2 SMNVEV (reference sequence). The ends were cut back, 6 bases at V and 1 base at J, with 15 bases in the middle. Written as DNA, the CDR3 is TGTGCCAGCAGAGGCCGGGGGGGCTTTAACTATGGCTACACCTTC. It translates to CASRGRGGFNYGYTF.

The chain carries TRBV27 and TRBJ2-5; D is unclear. This CDR3 contains 15 residues. Germline lookup yields CDR1 MNHEY and CDR2 SMNVEV (reference sequence). V was trimmed by 4 bases and J by 5 bases, leaving 17 bases between them. The CDR3 sequence: CASSSGSTNRETQYF. CDR3 DNA sequence: TGTGCCAGCAGTTCGGGCAGCACTAATAGGGAGACCCAGTACTTC.

The V call is TRBV7-8, the J call TRBJ2-2; D is uncertain. V dropped 8 bases and J dropped 5 bases, with 6 bases sitting between them. The CDR3 is 11 amino acids. Per germline, CDR1 SGHVS and CDR2 FQNEAQ. CDR3 nucleotides: TGTGCCAGCCTTGATACCGGGGAGCTGTTTTTT. As protein: CASLDTGELFF. The entire variable domain, with the rest obtained from reference TRBV7-8 and TRBJ2-2, is as follows: GAGVSQSPRYKVAKRGQDVALRCDPISGHVSLFWYQQALGQGPEFLTYFQNEAQLDKSGLPSDRFFAERPEGSVSTLKIQRTQQEDSAVYLCASLDTGELFFGEGSRLTVL.

This chain uses TRBV3-1 (or the pseudogene TRBV3-2) with TRBJ2-5; D is tentatively TRBD1 or TRBD2 (5 bases each). The length of the CDR3 is 18 residues. V lost 0 bases and J 5 bases, leaving 22 bases between the germline ends. CDR1 LGHDT and CDR2 YNNKEL come from the germline V gene (reference sequence). CDR3 nucleotide sequence: TGTGCCAGCAGCCAAGAAAGGGTAGGGGAGATCCCCCTGGAGACCCAGTACTTC. Translation: CASSQERVGEIPLETQYF.

The chain couples TRBV4-3 to TRBJ2-1, with 7 bases lining up with TRBD2. From germline, CDR1 is LGHNA and CDR2 YSLEER. The V and J ends lost 0 bases and 7 bases, in that order; junction bases with no gene match: 6. The CDR3 is 15 amino acids. For the CDR3, the DNA is TGCGCCAGCAGCCAAGAAGGGGCGGGAGTGAATGAGCAGTTCTTC. It translates to CASSQEGAGVNEQFF.

V and J are TRBV5-1 and TRBJ1-2, with no clear D. V lost 0 bases to trimming and J lost 8 bases, with 14 bases between them. The CDR3 extends over 14 amino acids. CDR1 is SGHRS, CDR2 YFSETQ, per germline. CDR3: CASSLAQQFGGYTF. In DNA, the CDR3 is TGCGCCAGCAGCTTGGCCCAGCAGTTTGGAGGCTACACCTTC.

The chain employs TRBV6-1 and TRBJ1-2; 7 bases fit TRBD1. The trim removed 2 bases at V and 5 bases at J, leaving 5 bases unmatched. Germline lookup yields CDR1 MNHNS and CDR2 SASEGT. CDR3 length: 14 amino acids. The CDR3 nucleotides are TGTGCCAGCAGTGAACAGGGGGTAGGGTATGGCTACACCTTC. Encoded protein: CASSEQGVGYGYTF.

This chain uses TRBV11-3 with TRBJ2-1; the D call may be TRBD1 or TRBD2 (6 bases each). This CDR3 is 14 amino acids long. The V gene lost 1 base and the J gene lost 8 bases, with 12 bases spanning the gap. Germline loops: CDR1 SGHNT, CDR2 YENEEA. CDR3 amino acids: CASSLAGALDEQFF. The CDR3 DNA is TGTGCCAGCAGCTTAGCGGGGGCTTTGGATGAGCAGTTCTTC.

The chain carries TRBV7-2 and TRBJ2-3; the match to TRBD2 covers 7 bases. Germline assignment: CDR1 SGHTA and CDR2 FQGNSA. The CDR3 spans 15 residues. With V trimmed by 6 bases and J by 6 bases, 12 bases remained unmatched. CDR3 nucleotides: TGTGCCAGCAGACTAGCGCCCGGGCGAGTGGATACGCAGTATTTT. Encoded protein: CASRLAPGRVDTQYF.

The CDR3 loop reads CASSPGTGVYEQYF. DNA of the CDR3: TGTGCCAGCAGTCCCGGGACAGGAGTATACGAGCAGTACTTC. V is TRBV2 and J is TRBJ2-7; TRBD1 matches at 8 bases. This CDR3 contains 14 residues. With V trimmed by 5 bases and J by 4 bases, 7 bases remained unmatched. Per the germline V gene, CDR1 is SNHLY and CDR2 is FYNNEI.

The V gene is TRBV20-1, the J gene TRBJ2-5; 12 positions match TRBD2. After removal of 3 bases from V and 5 bases from J, the junction contained 10 bases not matched to a gene. The CDR3 runs 16 residues. Germline V CDR1 and CDR2: DFQATT, SNEGSKA (reference sequence). Here the CDR3 reads CSASAPGTSGQETQYF. As DNA, the CDR3 is TGCAGTGCTAGTGCTCCCGGGACTAGCGGGCAGGAGACCCAGTACTTC.

This chain connects TRBV27 to TRBJ1-5, with D unresolved. Trimming left V 6 bases short and J 5 bases short, with 23 bases between. CDR1 and CDR2 from the germline V gene are MNHEY and SMNVEV (reference sequence). The CDR3 covers 17 residues. The CDR3 here is CASSLTLVSPGDQPQHF. In DNA, the CDR3 is TGTGCCAGCAGCTTGACCCTCGTCTCCCCTGGGGATCAGCCCCAGCATTTT.

This chain connects TRBV28 to TRBJ1-4; the D is unclear. The CDR3 spans 14 residues. Germline values: CDR1 MDHEN, CDR2 SYDVKM. V was pared by 1 base and J by 1 base, with 4 bases between. CDR3 in DNA: TGTGCCAGCAGTTTATATGGAACTAATGAAAAACTGTTTTTT. Translated, it gives CASSLYGTNEKLFF.

The CDR3 DNA reads TGTGCCAGCAGCAGGACCGAGATCTCAAACACCGGGGAGCTGTTTTTT. Amino acid sequence: CASSRTEISNTGELFF. J is TRBJ2-2 and V is TRBV2; D is ambiguous. The CDR3 covers 16 residues. The germline V and J ends were trimmed by 6 bases and 2 bases, with 16 bases remaining between them. Germline V lookup: CDR1 SNHLY, CDR2 FYNNEI.

The chain carries TRBV12-3 or TRBV12-4 and TRBJ1-2; TRBD1 matches 10 bases. The length of the CDR3 is 13 residues. The trim removed 5 bases at V and 6 bases at J, leaving 3 bases unmatched. CDR3 nucleotide sequence: TGTGCCAGCAGTCGACAGGGGGCCAATGGCTACACCTTC. Translated, it gives CASSRQGANGYTF.

V gene TRBV30 combines with J gene TRBJ2-2; no reliable D call. The CDR3 runs to 10 residues. Germline CDR1 GTSNPN, CDR2 SVGIG (reference sequence). V was cut by 3 bases and J by 6 bases, with 2 bases left in between. CDR3 in DNA: TGTGCCTGGAGGGCCGGGGAGCTGTTTTTT. Protein: CAWRAGELFF.